What follows describes a single TCR beta chain. What it binds is unknown. These data are taken from a study of T cell repertoires in cytomegalovirus infection. The wider study: Alongside well-studied HLA-B-restricted CMV epitopes, recently identified HLA-C-restricted CMV epitopes were also used. In public TCR beta signatures, there were indications of both CMV infection and matching HLA type.

General study results and limits: Across the ex vivo response, the dominant clonotypes were HLA-C-restricted CMV-specific TCR beta clonotypes. CMV carriers having the relevant HLA were flagged by cumulative public TCR beta family frequency.

CDR1 and CDR2 from the germline V gene are MNHEY and SMNVEV (reference sequence). Trimming left V 10 bases short and J 4 bases short, with 24 bases between. The CDR3 is made up of 16 amino acids. TCRdb re-called the reads with MiXCR, one entry per CDR3 protein. The sample lists 160,000 or so distinct CDR3 sequences, roughly a fifth seen once, with under 30% in the top ten. This sequence originates from a human donor in good health (CMV status not recorded). Some clones in this sample may be carry-over from other donors' samples. Here the sequenced sample was CD8+ T cells from cultured PBMCs, taken from culture after CMV antigen stimulation. The chain carries TRBV27 and TRBJ2-3; TRBD2 might be the D (5 bases). CDR3 DNA: TGTGCCACCCAAACGGGCTTCATTCCCGGGGCAGATACGCAGTATTTT. Protein product: CATQTGFIPGADTQYF.